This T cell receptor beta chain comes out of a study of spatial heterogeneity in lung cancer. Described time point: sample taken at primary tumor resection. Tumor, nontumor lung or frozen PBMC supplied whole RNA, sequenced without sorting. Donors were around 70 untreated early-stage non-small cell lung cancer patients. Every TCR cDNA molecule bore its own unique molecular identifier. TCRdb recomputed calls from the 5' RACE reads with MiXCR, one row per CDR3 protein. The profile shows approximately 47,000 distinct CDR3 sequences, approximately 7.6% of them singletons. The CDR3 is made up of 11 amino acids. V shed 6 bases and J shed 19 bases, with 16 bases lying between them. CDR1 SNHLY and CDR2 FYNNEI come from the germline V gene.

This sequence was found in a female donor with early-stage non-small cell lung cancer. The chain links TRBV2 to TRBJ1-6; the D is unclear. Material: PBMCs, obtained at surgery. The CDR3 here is CASRAVSLVHF. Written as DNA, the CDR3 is TGTGCCAGCAGGGCAGTTTCTTTGGTACACTTT.